The next 24 T cell receptor beta chains were all read from a single sample in a study of T cell repertoires in cytomegalovirus infection. TCRdb reanalysed the reads using MiXCR and keeps one entry per CDR3 protein. The table records around 630,000 distinct CDR3 sequences, about 24% of them present only once. The sample taken for sequencing was CD8+ T cells from PBMCs. Source of these receptors: a human donor in good health (CMV status not recorded). Some clones in this sample may be carry-over from other donors' samples.

V gene TRBV6-4 combines with J gene TRBJ1-2; D unresolved. Germline V gene sequence: CDR1 MRHNA, CDR2 SNTAGT. The V gene lost 0 bases and the J gene lost 4 bases, with 12 bases spanning the gap. There are 15 residues in the CDR3. CDR3 DNA: TGTGCCAGCAGTGACTCGGCGACACCTAGCTATGGCTACACCTTC. Translated: CASSDSATPSYGYTF.

V gene TRBV27 combines with J gene TRBJ2-4; D is possibly TRBD2 (5 bases). This CDR3 comprises 13 residues. CDR1 is MNHEY and CDR2 is SMNVEV in the germline V gene (reference sequence). V lost 2 bases, J lost 7 bases, and 9 bases lay in between. CDR3 sequence (DNA): TGTGCCAGCAGTTTAGGAGGACTTAACATTCAGTACTTC. This encodes CASSLGGLNIQYF.

The V call is TRBV20-1, the J call TRBJ1-4; no firm D call. Germline V gene data show CDR1 as DFQATT and CDR2 as SNEGSKA (reference sequence). This CDR3 comprises 13 residues. Trimming stripped 5 bases from V and 6 bases from J, with 13 bases between. CDR3 nucleotide sequence: TGCAGTGCTCGTCGGGCAGTTTATGAAAAACTGTTTTTT. Residues: CSARRAVYEKLFF.

V usage is TRBV6-1 and J usage is TRBJ2-3; D possibly matches TRBD1 or TRBD2 (5 bases each). This CDR3 contains 14 residues. Germline V CDR1 and CDR2: MNHNS, SASEGT. V was clipped by 4 bases and J by 6 bases, with 14 bases between them. CDR3 region: CASSGGDVGDTQYF. CDR3 in DNA: TGTGCCAGCAGTGGAGGGGACGTCGGGGATACGCAGTATTTT.

The chain combines TRBV14 with TRBJ2-1, with 9 bases aligning to TRBD1. CDR3 length: 16 amino acids. Germline CDR1 is SGHDN and CDR2 is FVKESK. J was trimmed by 1 base and V by 3 bases; bases with no gene match: 4. The CDR3 DNA follows: TGTGCCAGCAGCCACCTGGGACAGGGTTCCTACAATGAGCAGTTCTTC. Translation: CASSHLGQGSYNEQFF.

The V call is TRBV5-1, the J call TRBJ1-2; TRBD1 might be the D (5 bases). V lost 7 bases and J 3 bases, leaving 13 bases between the germline ends. Looked up from germline, CDR1 is SGHRS and CDR2 is YFSETQ. The CDR3 has 13 amino acids. As DNA, the CDR3 is TGCGCCAGCGCGGGACCTATCGACTATGGCTACACCTTC. Residues: CASAGPIDYGYTF.

CDR3 residues: CASSGGDSTNQPQHF. CDR3 in DNA: TGTGCCAGCAGTGGGGGGGATAGCACCAATCAGCCCCAGCATTTT. This chain joins TRBV28 and TRBJ1-5, with a possible D match to TRBD1 (5 bases). Trimming removed 5 bases at V and 3 bases at J, with 14 bases between. Germline V CDR1 and CDR2: MDHEN, SYDVKM. This CDR3 spans 15 amino acids.

This clonotype was seen more than once but under ten times. The chain couples TRBV4-1 to TRBJ2-2; D is unresolved. V dropped 4 bases and J dropped 2 bases, with 8 bases sitting between them. This CDR3 is 14 amino acids long. Per the germline V gene, CDR1 is MGHRA and CDR2 is YSYEKL. The CDR3 here is CASSPEQNTGELFF. The CDR3, as DNA: TGCGCCAGCAGCCCAGAACAAAACACCGGGGAGCTGTTTTTT.

Ten or more counts support this clonotype. The V gene is TRBV28, the J gene TRBJ2-1; D not certain. The CDR3 runs 13 residues. Germline values: CDR1 MDHEN, CDR2 SYDVKM. V was trimmed by 6 bases and J by 4 bases, leaving 10 bases between them. The CDR3 DNA sequence: TGTGCCAGCAGACCAGTCGATTACAATGAGCAGTTCTTC. Translated: CASRPVDYNEQFF.

This clonotype has ten or more counts. This chain joins TRBV7-2 and TRBJ2-4; 8 bases are shared with TRBD2. This CDR3 contains 14 residues. Germline V lookup: CDR1 SGHTA, CDR2 FQGNSA. V dropped 2 bases and J dropped 4; count of bases not matched to a gene: 1. The CDR3 DNA reads TGTGCCAGCAGCTTAACGGGGGGGAAAAACATTCAGTACTTC. Its translation is CASSLTGGKNIQYF.

The V call is TRBV2, the J call TRBJ2-7, with a weak D call TRBD1 (5 bases). The CDR3 runs 14 residues. Germline V gives CDR1 SNHLY, CDR2 FYNNEI. CDR3 bases: TGTGCCAGCAGTGATGTTGGGGCGGCCTACGAGCGGTACGTC. Residues: CASSDVGAAYERYV.

This clonotype was picked up a small number of times. The CDR3, as DNA: TGTGCCATCAACTCCGCCGGTGAGCAGTTCTTC. The encoded protein is CAINSAGEQFF. This chain connects TRBV10-3 to TRBJ2-1; the D is unclear. Per germline, CDR1 ENHRY and CDR2 SYGVKD. The CDR3 loop spans 11 amino acids. V lost 7 bases, J lost 9 bases, and 10 bases lay in between.

For this clonotype: The junction departs from germline at one end; a sequencing error may be responsible. The gene calls are TRBV4-2 and TRBJ1-2; D is possibly TRBD1 (5 bases). The CDR3 consists of 11 residues. The V gene's germline CDR1 is LGHNA and CDR2 YNFKEQ. The CDR3 coding sequence is TGTGCCAGCATGGGACCGAACACTTTGCTCTTC. It codes for CASMGPNTLLF.

The chain carries TRBV6-2 or TRBV6-3 and TRBJ1-5; the D gene is possibly TRBD1 (6 bases). Trimming shortened V by 7 bases and J by 1 base, and 8 bases separated the two germline ends. CDR3 size: 13 residues. Germline CDR1 reads MNHEY; CDR2 reads SVGEGT. In DNA form, the CDR3 reads TGTGCCAGCAATGGACAGAGCAATCAGCCCCAGCATTTT. Translating it yields CASNGQSNQPQHF.

The CDR3 region has the DNA TGCAGCGTCGGGGATTTGAACACTGAAGCTTTCTTT. Amino acids: CSVGDLNTEAFF. This chain joins TRBV29-1 and TRBJ1-1, with no clear D. The CDR3 length is 12 residues. Trimming cost V 6 bases and J 0 bases, with 8 bases left between them. CDR1 and CDR2 from the germline V gene are SQVTM and ANQGSEA.

V and J are TRBV13 and TRBJ1-2; 9 bases match TRBD1. The CDR3 runs 16 residues. The germline gives CDR1 PRHDT, CDR2 FYEKMQ (reference sequence). With V trimmed by 5 bases and J by 4 bases, 11 bases remained unmatched. CDR3: CASSAPGTGISYGYTF. CDR3 DNA: TGTGCCAGCAGCGCCCCCGGGACAGGGATTAGCTATGGCTACACCTTC.

To note about this clonotype: The CDR3 ends on some other residue instead of the conserved phenylalanine or tryptophan, so this is likely a read error. The rearrangement uses TRBV2 and TRBJ1-4; 7 nucleotides match TRBD1. CDR3 size: 13 residues. Germline CDR1 SNHLY, CDR2 FYNNEI. The CDR3 DNA reads TGTGGCAGCGAGGGGACAGCATTTGAAAAACTGTTTTCT. Residues: CGSEGTAFEKLFS.

This clonotype was picked up many times. The V call is TRBV7-8, the J call TRBJ2-5; D perhaps matches TRBD2 (5 bases). This CDR3 comprises 13 residues. Germline V lookup: CDR1 SGHVS, CDR2 FQNEAQ. The ends were cut back, 3 bases at V and 5 bases at J, with 10 bases in the middle. The CDR3 nucleotides read TGTGCCAGCAGCTTTAGGCTAGCCGAGACCCAGTACTTC. This translates into CASSFRLAETQYF.

This clonotype has a handful of counts. The chain combines TRBV14 with TRBJ2-1; D is unclear. V was pared by 3 bases and J by 10 bases, with 16 bases between. Germline CDR1 reads SGHDN; CDR2 reads FVKESK. The CDR3 is made up of 14 amino acids. For the CDR3, the DNA is TGTGCCAGCAGCCAGGAAGTACGGTATCGGGAGCAGTTCTTC. Protein product: CASSQEVRYREQFF.

In its sample, this clonotype was seen many times. The chain employs TRBV6-2 or TRBV6-3 and TRBJ1-2; 7 bases fit TRBD1. The length of the CDR3 is 13 residues. Germline loops: CDR1 MNHEY, CDR2 SVGEGT. The V and J ends lost 7 bases and 6 bases, in that order; junction bases with no gene match: 8. The DNA for the CDR3 is TGTGCCAGCACCTATTTTGGGACAGATGGCTACACCTTC. It translates to CASTYFGTDGYTF.

The CDR3: CASSIIQGFGANVLTF. The CDR3 DNA reads as TGTGCCAGTAGTATAATACAGGGTTTCGGGGCCAACGTCCTGACTTTC. The rearrangement uses TRBV19 and TRBJ2-6; D is perhaps TRBD1 (6 bases). Germline CDR1 is LNHDA and CDR2 is SQIVND (reference sequence). There are 16 residues in the CDR3. The germline V and J ends were trimmed by 2 bases and 4 bases, with 12 bases remaining between them.

This clonotype has a single count. The genes are TRBV29-1 and TRBJ1-1, with D hard to call. Trimming removed 5 bases at V and 0 bases at J, with 10 bases between. Germline V gene lookup returns CDR1 SQVTM and CDR2 ANQGSEA. The CDR3 consists of 13 residues. CDR3 nucleotides: TGCAGCGTTAGGTCGGGATTGAACACTGAAGCTTTCTTT. Amino acid sequence: CSVRSGLNTEAFF. Combining the CDR3 with reference TRBV29-1 and TRBJ1-1 gives the whole variable domain SAVISQKPSRDICQRGTSLTIQCQVDSQVTMMFWYRQQPGQSLTLIATANQGSEATYESGFVIDKFPISRPNLTFSTLTVSNMSPEDSSIYLCSVRSGLNTEAFFGQGTRLTVV.

The chain uses TRBV6-1 and TRBJ2-3; perhaps D is TRBD1 or TRBD2 (7 bases each). V was trimmed by 3 bases and J by 3 bases, leaving 16 bases between them. Germline assignment: CDR1 MNHNS and CDR2 SASEGT. The CDR3 sequence is 16 residues long. Here the CDR3 DNA reads TGTGCCAGCAGTGAGGGACCAGGGGGAGGGACAGATACGCAGTATTTT. Translation gives CASSEGPGGGTDTQYF.

V gene TRBV20-1 combines with J gene TRBJ1-6; D is perhaps TRBD1 (5 bases). Trimming stripped 3 bases from V and 0 bases from J, with 12 bases between. The CDR3 sequence is 16 residues long. The germline V gene has CDR1 DFQATT and CDR2 SNEGSKA (reference sequence). CDR3 protein: CSARRDRSSYNSPLHF. For the CDR3, the DNA is TGCAGTGCTAGGCGGGACCGGAGCTCCTATAATTCACCCCTCCACTTT.